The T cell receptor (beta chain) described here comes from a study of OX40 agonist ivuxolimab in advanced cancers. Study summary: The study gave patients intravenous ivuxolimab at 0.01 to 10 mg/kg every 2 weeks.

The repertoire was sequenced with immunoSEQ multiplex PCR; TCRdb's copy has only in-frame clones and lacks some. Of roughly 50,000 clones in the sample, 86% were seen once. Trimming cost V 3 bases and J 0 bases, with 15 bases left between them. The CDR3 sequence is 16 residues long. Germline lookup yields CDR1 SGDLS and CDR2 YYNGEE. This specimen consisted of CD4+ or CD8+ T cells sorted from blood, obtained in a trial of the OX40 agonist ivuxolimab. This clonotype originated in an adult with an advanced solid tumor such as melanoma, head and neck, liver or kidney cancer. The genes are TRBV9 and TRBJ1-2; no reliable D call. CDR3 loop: CASSDDLRHSNYGYTF. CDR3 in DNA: TGTGCCAGCAGCGATGATCTGCGACATTCTAACTATGGCTACACCTTC.